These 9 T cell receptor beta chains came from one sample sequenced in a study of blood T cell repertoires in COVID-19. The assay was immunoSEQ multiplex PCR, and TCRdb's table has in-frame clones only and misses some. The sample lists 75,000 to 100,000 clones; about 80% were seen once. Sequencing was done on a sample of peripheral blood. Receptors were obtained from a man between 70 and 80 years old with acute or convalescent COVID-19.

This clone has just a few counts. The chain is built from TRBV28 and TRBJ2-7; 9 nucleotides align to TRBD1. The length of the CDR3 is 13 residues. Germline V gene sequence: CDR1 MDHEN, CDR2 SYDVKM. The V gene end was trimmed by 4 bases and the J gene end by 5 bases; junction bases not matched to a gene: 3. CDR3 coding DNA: TGTGCCAGCAGTTACAGGGGGCGCAACGAGCAGTACTTC. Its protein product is CASSYRGRNEQYF.

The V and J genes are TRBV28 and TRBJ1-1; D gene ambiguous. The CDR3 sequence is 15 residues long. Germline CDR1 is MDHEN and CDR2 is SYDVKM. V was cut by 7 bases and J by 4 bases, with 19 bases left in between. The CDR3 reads CASIPLGRETTEAFF. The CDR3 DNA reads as TGTGCCAGCATACCCCTGGGTAGGGAGACCACTGAAGCTTTCTTT. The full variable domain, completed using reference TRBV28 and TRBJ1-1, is DVKVTQSSRYLVKRTGEKVFLECVQDMDHENMFWYRQDPGLGLRLIYFSYDVKMKEKGDIPEGYSVSREKKERFSLILESASTNQTSMYLCASIPLGRETTEAFFGQGTRLTVV.

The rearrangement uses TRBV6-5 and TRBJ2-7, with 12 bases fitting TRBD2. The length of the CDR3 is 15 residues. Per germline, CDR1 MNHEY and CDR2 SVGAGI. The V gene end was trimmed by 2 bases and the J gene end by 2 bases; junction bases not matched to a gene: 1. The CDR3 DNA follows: TGTGCCAGCAGTTACCGGACTAGCGGGACCTACGAGCAGTACTTC. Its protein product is CASSYRTSGTYEQYF.

CDR3 bases: TGTGCCAGCTCACCTTGGGGGCCCGTCGGTGAGCAGTTCTTC. Encoded protein: CASSPWGPVGEQFF. The rearrangement uses TRBV18 and TRBJ2-1, with D possibly matching TRBD1 (6 bases). Germline V CDR1 and CDR2: KGHSH, LQKENI. Trimming removed 3 bases from V and 9 bases from J, with 15 bases in between. This CDR3 contains 14 residues.

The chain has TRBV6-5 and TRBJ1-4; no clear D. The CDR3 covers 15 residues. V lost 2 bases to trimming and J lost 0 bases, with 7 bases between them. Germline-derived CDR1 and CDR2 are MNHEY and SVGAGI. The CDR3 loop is CASSYGDTTNEKLFF. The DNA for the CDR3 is TGTGCCAGCAGTTACGGAGATACAACTAATGAAAAACTGTTTTTT.

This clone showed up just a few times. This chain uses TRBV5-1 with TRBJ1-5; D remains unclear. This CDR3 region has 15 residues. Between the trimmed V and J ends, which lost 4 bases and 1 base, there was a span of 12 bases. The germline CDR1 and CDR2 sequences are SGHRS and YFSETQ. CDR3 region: CASSRSGMSNQPQHF. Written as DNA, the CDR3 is TGCGCCAGCAGCCGTTCCGGGATGAGCAATCAGCCCCAGCATTTT.

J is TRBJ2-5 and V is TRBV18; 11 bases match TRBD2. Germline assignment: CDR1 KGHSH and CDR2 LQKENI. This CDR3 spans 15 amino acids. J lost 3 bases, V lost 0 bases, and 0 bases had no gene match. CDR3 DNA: TGTGCCAGCTCACCACCACTAGCGGGAGAAGAGACCCAGTACTTC. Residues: CASSPPLAGEETQYF.

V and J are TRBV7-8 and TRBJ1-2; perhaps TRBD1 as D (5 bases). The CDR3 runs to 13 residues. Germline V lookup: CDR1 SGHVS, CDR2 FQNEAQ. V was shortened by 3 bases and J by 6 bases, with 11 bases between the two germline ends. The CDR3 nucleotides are TGTGCCAGCAGCTTCGGCAGGGAGGATGGCTACACCTTC. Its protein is CASSFGREDGYTF. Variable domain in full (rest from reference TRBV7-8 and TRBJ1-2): GAGVSQSPRYKVAKRGQDVALRCDPISGHVSLFWYQQALGQGPEFLTYFQNEAQLDKSGLPSDRFFAERPEGSVSTLKIQRTQQEDSAVYLCASSFGREDGYTFGSGTRLTVV.

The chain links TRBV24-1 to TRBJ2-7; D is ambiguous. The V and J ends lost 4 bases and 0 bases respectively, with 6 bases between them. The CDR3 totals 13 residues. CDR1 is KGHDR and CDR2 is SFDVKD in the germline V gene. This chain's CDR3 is CATSDPSSYEQYF. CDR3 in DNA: TGTGCCACCAGTGACCCGAGCTCCTACGAGCAGTACTTC.